The 27 T cell receptor beta chains below all came from one sample that was sequenced in a study of T cell responses to AZD1222 COVID-19 vaccine. Sequencing was performed with immunoSEQ multiplex PCR; in TCRdb, only in-frame clones are kept and a portion is missing. Of some 120,000 clones in the sample, approximately 85% were seen once. The sample consisted of peripheral blood, taken on day 0 of AZD1222 vaccination. The receptor set was obtained from an adult in good health.

The rearrangement links TRBV21-1 to TRBJ1-2. TRBV21-1 is a recognized pseudogene. The CDR3 extends over 15 amino acids. The CDR3 DNA reads as TGTGCCAGCAGCAAGGGGGGCAGGCCAAACTATGGCTACACCTTC. As protein: CASSKGGRPNYGYTF.

V and J are TRBV12-5 and TRBJ2-1; D remains ambiguous. This CDR3 has 11 amino acids. V dropped 2 bases and J dropped 9 bases, with 5 bases sitting between them. Per the germline V gene, CDR1 is LGHNT and CDR2 is FRNRAP. DNA for the CDR3: TGTGCTAGTGGTTTGAGAGGTGAGCAGTTCTTC. It translates to CASGLRGEQFF.

The chain is built from TRBV5-1 and TRBJ1-1; maybe TRBD1 (6 bases). V dropped 1 base and J dropped 1 base, with 8 bases sitting between them. CDR3 length: 14 amino acids. Germline V lookup: CDR1 SGHRS, CDR2 YFSETQ. This chain's CDR3 is CASSLWGANTEAFF. The CDR3 DNA follows: TGCGCCAGCAGCTTGTGGGGGGCGAACACTGAAGCTTTCTTT.

The chain combines TRBV7-8 with TRBJ2-3; TRBD1 is a possible D gene (5 bases). Per the germline V gene, CDR1 is SGHVS and CDR2 is FQNEAQ. The CDR3 runs 14 residues. V was trimmed by 1 base and J by 2 bases, leaving 7 bases between them. As DNA, the CDR3 is TGTGCCAGCAGCTTAGACAGGACCACAGATACGCAGTATTTT. Translation gives CASSLDRTTDTQYF.

The chain joins TRBV10-3 to TRBJ1-1; perhaps TRBD1 as D (6 bases). The CDR3 consists of 16 residues. V was clipped by 0 bases and J by 3 bases, with 14 bases between them. CDR1 and CDR2 (germline): ENHRY, SYGVKD. DNA of the CDR3: TGTGCCATCAGTGAGTCATCTACAGGGCGGTACACTGAAGCTTTCTTT. It translates to CAISESSTGRYTEAFF.

J is TRBJ2-3 and V is TRBV6-4, with 7 positions matching TRBD1. The germline V gene encodes CDR1 MRHNA and CDR2 SNTAGT. Losses at the gene ends were 8 bases for V and 1 base for J; bases not matched to a gene: 9. The CDR3 runs 15 residues. The CDR3 DNA sequence: TGTGCCAGCTCCGACGGTCAGGGGGGCACAGATACGCAGTATTTT. Translation gives CASSDGQGGTDTQYF.

The chain employs TRBV5-6 and TRBJ2-3; no reliable D call. The CDR3 length is 12 residues. V lost 1 base and J lost 6, with 6 bases in between. Looked up from germline, CDR1 is SGHDT and CDR2 is YYEEEE. The CDR3 coding sequence is TGTGCCAGCAGCTTGACAGCCGATACGCAGTATTTT. Its translation: CASSLTADTQYF.

The rearrangement links TRBV7-6 to TRBJ1-6, with D perhaps matching TRBD1 (5 bases). V was cut by 5 bases and J by 5 bases, with 13 bases left in between. Germline loops: CDR1 SGHVS, CDR2 FNYEAQ. The CDR3 sequence is 15 residues long. This CDR3 reads CASSPQGPNNSPLHF. The CDR3 nucleotides read TGTGCCAGCAGCCCCCAGGGACCCAATAATTCACCCCTCCACTTT.

This chain links TRBV6-1 with TRBJ1-1, with D uncertain. CDR3 size: 16 residues. V was clipped by 3 bases and J by 2 bases, with 16 bases between them. Germline V gene lookup returns CDR1 MNHNS and CDR2 SASEGT. The DNA for the CDR3 is TGTGCCAGCAGTGACCCGACGACACCTTTAAACACTGAAGCTTTCTTT. It codes for CASSDPTTPLNTEAFF.

This chain uses TRBV5-1 with TRBJ2-1; 9 bases match TRBD1. Looked up from germline, CDR1 is SGHRS and CDR2 is YFSETQ. With V trimmed by 4 bases and J by 6 bases, 8 bases remained unmatched. CDR3 length: 15 residues. The CDR3 nucleotides read TGCGCCAGCAGCCCGGGACAGGGATCCATCAATGAGCAGTTCTTC. Translating gives CASSPGQGSINEQFF.

This clone was picked up one time. The rearrangement joins TRBV25-1 to TRBJ1-1; 7 nucleotides match TRBD1. V lost 4 bases and J lost 4; bases outside the gene matches: 6. The CDR3 length is 14 residues. The germline V gene encodes CDR1 MGHDK and CDR2 SYGVNS. DNA of the CDR3: TGTGCCAGCAGTGTGCAGGGGGGGGGCACTGAAGCTTTCTTT. Its protein product is CASSVQGGGTEAFF.

This rearrangement joins TRBV6-6 to TRBJ2-7; perhaps TRBD2 as D (5 bases). Germline lookup yields CDR1 MNHNY and CDR2 SVGAGI (reference sequence). The CDR3 runs to 14 residues. The germline V and J ends were trimmed by 6 bases and 1 base, with 13 bases remaining between them. The CDR3 sequence is CASRGPGLSYEQYF. The CDR3 region has the DNA TGTGCCAGCAGGGGTCCCGGACTTTCCTACGAGCAGTACTTC.

The chain links TRBV5-1 to TRBJ2-7, with D uncertain. V dropped 2 bases and J dropped 3 bases, with 9 bases sitting between them. The germline V gene encodes CDR1 SGHRS and CDR2 YFSETQ. CDR3 length: 13 amino acids. CDR3 in DNA: TGCGCCAGCAGCTTCCGGGCCAACTACGAGCAGTACTTC. This codes for CASSFRANYEQYF.

This chain joins TRBV23-1 and TRBJ2-1; 8 bases fit TRBD1. TRBV23-1 is assigned to the ORF class and has an uncertain function. V lost 4 bases and J lost 1; bases outside the gene matches: 9. This CDR3 region has 17 residues. This CDR3 is CASSLHRDRLSYNEQFF. CDR3 sequence (DNA): TGCGCCAGCAGTCTCCACCGGGACAGGCTTTCCTACAATGAGCAGTTCTTC.

In its sample, this clone was seen once. The chain recombines TRBV13 with TRBJ1-1, with D uncertain. Trimming took 3 bases from V and 1 from J, leaving 9 bases between them. Germline lookup yields CDR1 PRHDT and CDR2 FYEKMQ (reference sequence). This CDR3 is built from 14 residues. For the CDR3, the DNA is TGTGCCAGCAGCTTTGGACTTGGGAACACTGAAGCTTTCTTT. Its protein is CASSFGLGNTEAFF.

The chain has TRBV28 and TRBJ2-5; TRBD1 aligns across 11 bases. Germline V gene sequence: CDR1 MDHEN, CDR2 SYDVKM. This CDR3 has 15 residues. V lost 7 bases to trimming and J lost 1 base; unmatched junction nucleotides: 5. CDR3 in amino acids: CASNKDRGLQETQYF. The CDR3 DNA is TGTGCCAGCAACAAGGACAGGGGGCTCCAAGAGACCCAGTACTTC.

V is TRBV12-5 and J is TRBJ2-1; tentatively, D is TRBD2 (6 bases). V shed 9 bases and J shed 0 bases, with 12 bases lying between them. The CDR3 contains 14 residues. From germline, CDR1 is LGHNT and CDR2 FRNRAP. DNA of the CDR3: TGTGCTAGCGACCGGCGGGACTCCTACAATGAGCAGTTCTTC. Translation gives CASDRRDSYNEQFF.

The rearrangement uses TRBV19 and TRBJ1-1; a weak D match, TRBD1 (5 bases). V shed 3 bases and J shed 0 bases, with 11 bases lying between them. From germline, CDR1 is LNHDA and CDR2 SQIVND (reference sequence). CDR3 length: 15 amino acids. CDR3 in DNA: TGTGCCAGTAGTATTCTCCCGGGGCTGAACACTGAAGCTTTCTTT. It encodes CASSILPGLNTEAFF. Based on the CDR3 plus reference TRBV19 and TRBJ1-1, the full variable domain is DGGITQSPKYLFRKEGQNVTLSCEQNLNHDAMYWYRQDPGQGLRLIYYSQIVNDFQKGDIAEGYSVSREKKESFPLTVTSAQKNPTAFYLCASSILPGLNTEAFFGQGTRLTVV.

The chain uses TRBV11-2 and TRBJ2-7; no reliable D call. The V end was cut by 4 bases, the J end by 3 bases, with 13 bases between. The CDR3 covers 14 residues. Germline CDR1 is SGHAT and CDR2 is FQNNGV. The CDR3 bases are TGTGCCAGCAGCTCCCGGGCCGTAAACTACGAGCAGTACTTC. Protein sequence: CASSSRAVNYEQYF.

The chain carries TRBV6-1 and TRBJ2-5; the match to TRBD2 covers 8 bases. The CDR3 runs to 18 residues. Germline-derived CDR1 and CDR2 are MNHNS and SASEGT. The V gene end was trimmed by 2 bases and the J gene end by 4 bases; junction bases not matched to a gene: 15. CDR3 nucleotides: TGTGCCAGCAGTGAAAAGTTGTGGTCGGGGGGGAGAGGAGAGACCCAGTACTTC. Its translation: CASSEKLWSGGRGETQYF.

V gene TRBV4-2 combines with J gene TRBJ2-3, with D unclear. This CDR3 has 14 residues. CDR1 is LGHNA, CDR2 YNFKEQ, per germline. Trimming stripped 4 bases from V and 3 bases from J, with 11 bases between. In nucleotides, the CDR3 is TGTGCCAGCAGCCCCAGCCGACGGACAGATACGCAGTATTTT. It is translated as CASSPSRRTDTQYF.

This clone has only one observation. The V and J genes are TRBV7-2 and TRBJ2-1; 8 nucleotides match TRBD2. Germline-derived CDR1 and CDR2 are SGHTA and FQGNSA. The CDR3 consists of 14 residues. V shed 4 bases, J shed 4 bases, and the junction held 3 bases outside the gene matches. CDR3 DNA sequence: TGTGCCAGCAGCTACACTAGCGGATACAATGAGCAGTTCTTC. Its translation: CASSYTSGYNEQFF.

CDR3 nucleotide sequence: TGTGCCAGCAGCCCCGACCCGCTCTCCTACGAGCAGTACTTC. This sequence encodes CASSPDPLSYEQYF. The chain couples TRBV5-6 to TRBJ2-7, with D unresolved. CDR3 length equals 14 residues. V gave up 4 bases and J gave up 0 bases, with 11 bases separating them. In germline, CDR1 is SGHDT, CDR2 YYEEEE.

V usage is TRBV11-2 and J usage is TRBJ2-1, with D hard to call. In germline, CDR1 is SGHAT, CDR2 FQNNGV. Trimming took off 2 bases at V and 8 bases at J, with 10 bases between the two ends. The CDR3 is made up of 13 amino acids. CDR3 sequence: CASSLPLRDEQFF. The CDR3 DNA is TGTGCCAGCAGCTTACCCCTGAGAGATGAGCAGTTCTTC.

The chain carries TRBV7-2 and TRBJ2-2; a possible D gene is TRBD1 (5 bases). CDR1 is SGHTA, CDR2 FQGNSA, per germline. Between the trimmed V and J ends, which lost 5 bases and 7 bases, there was a span of 20 bases. The CDR3 contains 16 residues. The CDR3 sequence is CASSQRVTGLGGELFF. In DNA, the CDR3 is TGTGCCAGCAGCCAAAGAGTAACAGGATTGGGCGGGGAGCTGTTTTTT.

V is TRBV5-6 and J is TRBJ2-3; the D gene is possibly TRBD2 (5 bases). The V end lost 0 bases, the J end lost 4 bases, and 21 bases lay between the germline ends. This CDR3 spans 18 amino acids. Germline-derived CDR1 and CDR2 are SGHDT and YYEEEE. CDR3 sequence: CASSLAGLAEAVPDTQYF. CDR3 bases: TGTGCCAGCAGCTTGGCCGGGCTAGCCGAAGCGGTTCCAGATACGCAGTATTTT. Complete variable domain (other parts from reference TRBV5-6 and TRBJ2-3): DAGVTQSPTHLIKTRGQQVTLRCSPKSGHDTVSWYQQALGQGPQFIFQYYEEEERQRGNFPDRFSGHQFPNYSSELNVNALLLGDSALYLCASSLAGLAEAVPDTQYFGPGTRLTVL.

This clone was observed once. This chain joins TRBV20-1 and TRBJ2-7, with 11 bases lining up with TRBD2. This CDR3 region has 18 residues. V dropped 3 bases and J dropped 4; count of bases not matched to a gene: 17. Germline V CDR1 and CDR2: DFQATT, SNEGSKA (reference sequence). CDR3 nucleotides: TGCAGTGCTAGTACTTCAGGACTAGCGGGCGGTGGGGTTTACGAGCAGTACTTC. Translation gives CSASTSGLAGGGVYEQYF.